The next 3 T cell receptor beta chains were all read from a single sample in a study of cytomegalovirus exposure and HLA in healthy donors. Both 60 Vbeta primers and 13 Jbeta primers went into the PCR. The assay was immunoSEQ multiplex PCR, and TCRdb's table has in-frame clones only and misses some. The sample holds roughly 86,000 clones, about three fifths seen once. Sample: PBMCs. Receptor source: a man aged 30-40 years in good health and CMV-seronegative.

J is TRBJ1-1 and V is TRBV19, with D possibly matching TRBD1 (5 bases). Trimming stripped 8 bases from V and 6 bases from J, with 31 bases between. CDR3 length: 18 amino acids. Germline CDR1 and CDR2: LNHDA and SQIVND (reference sequence). The CDR3 loop is CASRNHPEGAGIVSEAFF. CDR3 nucleotide sequence: TGTGCCAGTCGAAACCACCCCGAAGGGGCAGGGATCGTGTCTGAAGCTTTCTTT.

The rearrangement links TRBV28 to TRBJ2-3, with TRBD2 identical over 9 bases. The germline CDR1 and CDR2 sequences are MDHEN and SYDVKM. With 5 bases clipped from V and 2 bases from J, the junction kept 5 bases outside the gene matches. The CDR3 contains 15 residues. In DNA form, the CDR3 reads TGTGCCAGCAGTGGTAGCGGGGGACTCACAGATACGCAGTATTTT. Protein sequence: CASSGSGGLTDTQYF.

V and J are TRBV10-3 and TRBJ1-5; D call uncertain. Germline V CDR1 and CDR2: ENHRY, SYGVKD. The CDR3 is 14 amino acids. V was cut by 4 bases and J by 0 bases, with 7 bases left in between. The CDR3 protein is CAISADYSNQPQHF. The CDR3, as DNA: TGTGCCATCAGTGCAGATTATAGCAATCAGCCCCAGCATTTT.